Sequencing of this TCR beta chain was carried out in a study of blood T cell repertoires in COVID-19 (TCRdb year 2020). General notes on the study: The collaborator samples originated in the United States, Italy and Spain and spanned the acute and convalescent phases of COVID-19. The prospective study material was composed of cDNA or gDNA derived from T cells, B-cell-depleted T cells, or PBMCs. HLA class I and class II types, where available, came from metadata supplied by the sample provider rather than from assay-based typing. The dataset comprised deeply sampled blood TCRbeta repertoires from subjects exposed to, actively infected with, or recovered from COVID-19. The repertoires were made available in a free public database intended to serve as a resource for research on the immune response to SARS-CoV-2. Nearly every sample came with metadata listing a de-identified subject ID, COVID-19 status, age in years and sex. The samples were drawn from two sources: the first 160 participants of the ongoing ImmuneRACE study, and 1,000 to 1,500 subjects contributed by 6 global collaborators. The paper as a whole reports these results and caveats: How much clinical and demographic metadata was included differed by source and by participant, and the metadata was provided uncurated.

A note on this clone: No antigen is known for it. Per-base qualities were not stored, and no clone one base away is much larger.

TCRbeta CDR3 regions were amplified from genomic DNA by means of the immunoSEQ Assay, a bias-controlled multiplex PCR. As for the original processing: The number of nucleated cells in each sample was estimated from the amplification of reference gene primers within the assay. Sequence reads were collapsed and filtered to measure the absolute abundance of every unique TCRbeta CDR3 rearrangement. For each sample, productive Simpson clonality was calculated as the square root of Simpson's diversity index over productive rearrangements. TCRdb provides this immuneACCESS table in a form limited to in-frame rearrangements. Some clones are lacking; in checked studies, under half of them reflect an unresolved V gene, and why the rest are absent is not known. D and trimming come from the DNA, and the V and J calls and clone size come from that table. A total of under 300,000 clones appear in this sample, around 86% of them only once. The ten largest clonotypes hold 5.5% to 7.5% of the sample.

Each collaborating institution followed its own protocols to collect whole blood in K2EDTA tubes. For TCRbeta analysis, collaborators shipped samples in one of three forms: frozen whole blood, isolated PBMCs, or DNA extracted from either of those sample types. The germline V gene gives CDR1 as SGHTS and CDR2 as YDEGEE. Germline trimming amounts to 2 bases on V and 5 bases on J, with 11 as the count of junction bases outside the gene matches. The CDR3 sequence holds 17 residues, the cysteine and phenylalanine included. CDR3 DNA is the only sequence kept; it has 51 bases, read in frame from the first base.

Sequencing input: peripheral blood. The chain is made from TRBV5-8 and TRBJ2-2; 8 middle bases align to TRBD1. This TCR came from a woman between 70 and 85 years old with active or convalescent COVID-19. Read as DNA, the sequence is TGTGCCAGCAGCTTCCCCCGACAGGGGAGATGGACCGGGGAGCTGTTTTTT. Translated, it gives CASSFPRQGRWTGELFF.